This TCR beta chain was retrieved from a study of blood T cell repertoires in COVID-19. Across the study: COVID-19 samples from acute and convalescent phases originated in the United States, Italy and Spain. PBMCs, B-cell-depleted T cells, or T cells provided the cDNA or gDNA that made up the material.

The assay was immunoSEQ multiplex PCR, and TCRdb's table has in-frame clones only and misses some. The table lists tens of thousands of clones, roughly 88% of them singletons. In germline, CDR1 is SGDLS, CDR2 YYNGEE. Deletions cut 0 bases from V and 5 bases from J, with 11 bases between. This CDR3 comprises 14 residues. The receptor's source is a woman aged 55-69 years with acute or convalescent COVID-19. The material sequenced was peripheral blood. V gene TRBV9 combines with J gene TRBJ2-5; D is possibly TRBD1 (6 bases). CDR3 bases: TGTGCCAGCAGCGTAGGTGGGGGCACGGAGACCCAGTACTTC. The encoded protein is CASSVGGGTETQYF. Together with reference TRBV9 and TRBJ2-5, the CDR3 gives the full variable domain: DSGVTQTPKHLITATGQRVTLRCSPRSGDLSVYWYQQSLDQGLQFLIQYYNGEERAKGNILERFSAQQFPDLHSELNLSSLELGDSALYFCASSVGGGTETQYFGPGTRLLVL.